A selection of T cell receptor beta chains follows, all from one sample in a study of regulatory dendritic cells for organ transplantation. TCRdb's table, derived via immunoSEQ multiplex PCR, lists solely in-frame clones and lacks some. The sample contains around 12,000 clones, around three quarters of which appear only once. For these TCRs, the target antigens are not known. Specimen: naive CD4+ T cells from blood cultured with regulatory dendritic cells. These receptors all come from a human donor in good health. Both conserved end residues are part of each CDR3. The D gene is left open where the match is weak.

D gene: TRBD2
J gene: TRBJ2-5
V gene: TRBV7-2
CDR3 protein: CASSLKPAGGTLYQETQYF

D gene: .
J gene: TRBJ2-7
V gene: TRBV5-6
CDR3 protein: CASSLVEASSEQYF

D gene: .
J gene: TRBJ1-1
V gene: TRBV18
CDR3 protein: CASSPLRGTEAFF

D gene: .
J gene: TRBJ1-5
V gene: TRBV6-1
CDR3 protein: CASRPRGGNQPQHF

D gene: TRBD2
J gene: TRBJ2-7
V gene: TRBV15
CDR3 protein: CATSRGTSGGNEQYF

D gene: .
J gene: TRBJ2-6
V gene: TRBV5-4
CDR3 protein: CASSLVGAGANVLTF

D gene: .
J gene: TRBJ1-5
V gene: TRBV9
CDR3 protein: CASSVYRLGQPQHF

D gene: .
J gene: TRBJ2-2
V gene: TRBV18
CDR3 protein: CASSPYVARANTGELFF

D gene: TRBD2
J gene: TRBJ2-5
V gene: TRBV2
CDR3 protein: CASSEVTSGAGETQYF

D gene: .
J gene: TRBJ2-7
V gene: TRBV5-4
CDR3 protein: CASSLGRQDTYEQYF

D gene: .
J gene: TRBJ1-6
V gene: TRBV6-6
CDR3 protein: CASSSGVDNSPLHF

D gene: .
J gene: TRBJ1-5
V gene: TRBV2
CDR3 protein: CASSFQGAEQPQHF

D gene: TRBD1
J gene: TRBJ2-2
V gene: TRBV6-1
CDR3 protein: CASGQGGGELFF

D gene: TRBD1
J gene: TRBJ1-2
V gene: TRBV2
CDR3 protein: CASRVRQGNYGYTF

D gene: TRBD1
J gene: TRBJ2-7
V gene: TRBV6-5
CDR3 protein: CASSYGTVASYEQYF

D gene: .
J gene: TRBJ1-2
V gene: TRBV7-9
CDR3 protein: CASSFEGYTF

D gene: .
J gene: TRBJ2-5
V gene: TRBV2
CDR3 protein: CASSDRQEETQYF

D gene: .
J gene: TRBJ1-5
V gene: TRBV21-1
CDR3 protein: CASSKVGACNQPQHF

D gene: TRBD2
J gene: TRBJ2-4
V gene: TRBV7-2
CDR3 protein: CASSLGLAGGDIQYF

D gene: TRBD2
J gene: TRBJ2-5
V gene: TRBV6-1
CDR3 protein: CASSASGGQQETQYF

D gene: .
J gene: TRBJ1-5
V gene: TRBV7-2
CDR3 protein: CASSFQGQPQHF

D gene: .
J gene: TRBJ2-5
V gene: TRBV7-2
CDR3 protein: CASSLPPETQYF

D gene: .
J gene: TRBJ2-3
V gene: TRBV5-4
CDR3 protein: CASSLAIASTDTQYF

D gene: .
J gene: TRBJ2-5
V gene: TRBV5-1
CDR3 protein: CASSLPQGETQYF

D gene: TRBD1
J gene: TRBJ1-6
V gene: TRBV2
CDR3 protein: CASSITGTGNSPLHF

D gene: .
J gene: TRBJ1-2
V gene: TRBV25-1
CDR3 protein: CASSERRGGYTF